This TCR beta chain was identified in a study of blood T cell repertoires in COVID-19. Overall study: Whether acute or convalescent, the COVID-19 samples came from the United States, Italy and Spain. In each case, the material was cDNA or gDNA derived from T cells, B-cell-depleted T cells, or PBMCs.

The authors' processing: Cell counts per sample came from amplifying reference gene primers. Sequencing was performed with immunoSEQ multiplex PCR; in TCRdb, only in-frame clones are kept and a portion is missing. The DNA was the basis for D and trimming; V, J and clone size are from that table. The table has 90,000 to 130,000 clones, 75% to 90% seen once. V lost 0 bases to trimming and J lost 2 bases; unmatched junction nucleotides: 3. The CDR3 runs 16 residues. Germline CDR1 and CDR2: LGHDT and YNNKEL (reference sequence). This receptor was identified in a woman aged 70 to 79 with acute or convalescent COVID-19. What was sequenced was peripheral blood. The rearrangement links TRBV3-1 (or the pseudogene TRBV3-2) to TRBJ2-3, with 9 bases identical to TRBD2. CDR3 amino acids: CASSQDGGGATDTQYF. The CDR3 bases are TGTGCCAGCAGCCAAGATGGCGGGGGGGCCACAGATACGCAGTATTTT.